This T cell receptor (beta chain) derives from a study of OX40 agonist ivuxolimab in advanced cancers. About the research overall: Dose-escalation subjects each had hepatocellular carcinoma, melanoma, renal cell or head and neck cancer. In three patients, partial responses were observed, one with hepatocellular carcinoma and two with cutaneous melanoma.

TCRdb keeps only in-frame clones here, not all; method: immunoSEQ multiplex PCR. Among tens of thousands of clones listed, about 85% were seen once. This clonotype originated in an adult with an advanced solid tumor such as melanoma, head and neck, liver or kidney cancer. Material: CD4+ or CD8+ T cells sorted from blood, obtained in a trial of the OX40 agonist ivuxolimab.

The CDR3 loop is CASSKLGDDPSYEQYF. CDR3 in DNA: TGTGCCAGCAGCAAACTGGGGGATGATCCCTCCTACGAGCAGTACTTC. V usage is TRBV21-1 and J usage is TRBJ2-7. TRBV21-1 is reported as a pseudogene. This CDR3 is built from 16 residues.